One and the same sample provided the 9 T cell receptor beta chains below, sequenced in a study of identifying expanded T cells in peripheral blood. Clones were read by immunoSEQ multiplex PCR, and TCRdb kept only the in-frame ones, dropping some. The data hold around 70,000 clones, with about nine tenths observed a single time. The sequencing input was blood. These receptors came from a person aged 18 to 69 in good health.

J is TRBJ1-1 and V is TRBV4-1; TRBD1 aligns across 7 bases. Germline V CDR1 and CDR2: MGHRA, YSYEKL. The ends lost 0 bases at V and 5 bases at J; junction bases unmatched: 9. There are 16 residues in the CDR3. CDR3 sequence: CASSQDRGTEKTEAFF. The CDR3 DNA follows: TGCGCCAGCAGCCAAGATAGGGGGACAGAAAAAACTGAAGCTTTCTTT.

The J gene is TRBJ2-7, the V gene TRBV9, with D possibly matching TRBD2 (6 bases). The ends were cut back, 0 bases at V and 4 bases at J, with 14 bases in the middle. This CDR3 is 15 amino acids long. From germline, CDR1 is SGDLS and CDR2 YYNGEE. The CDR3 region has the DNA TGTGCCAGCAGCGTAGGAGGTGAAGGGAGGTACGAGCAGTACTTC. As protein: CASSVGGEGRYEQYF.

CDR3 nucleotides: TGTGCCAGCAGCCCTACCCCCGGGACAGGGCTCAGCTCCTACGAGCAGTACTTC. It specifies CASSPTPGTGLSSYEQYF. The chain carries TRBV7-2 and TRBJ2-7; 9 nucleotides line up with TRBD1. The length of the CDR3 is 18 residues. Trimming removed 5 bases from V and 0 bases from J; junction bases left unmatched: 14. Germline values: CDR1 SGHTA, CDR2 FQGNSA.

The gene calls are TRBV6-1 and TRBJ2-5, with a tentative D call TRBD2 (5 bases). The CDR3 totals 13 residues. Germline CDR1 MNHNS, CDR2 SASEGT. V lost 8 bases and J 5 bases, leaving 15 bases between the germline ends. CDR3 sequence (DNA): TGTGCCAGCTCACTAGAGGTTTCGGAGACCCAGTACTTC. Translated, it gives CASSLEVSETQYF.

The CDR3 region is CASSPGLAGGWSYNEQFF. CDR3 nucleotide sequence: TGTGCCAGCAGCCCCGGACTAGCGGGGGGGTGGAGCTACAATGAGCAGTTCTTC. This sequence joins TRBV5-4 and TRBJ2-1; TRBD2 aligns across 15 bases. V lost 4 bases, J lost 3 bases, and 8 bases stayed unmatched. Germline values: CDR1 SGHNT, CDR2 YYREEE (reference sequence). The CDR3 is 18 residues long.

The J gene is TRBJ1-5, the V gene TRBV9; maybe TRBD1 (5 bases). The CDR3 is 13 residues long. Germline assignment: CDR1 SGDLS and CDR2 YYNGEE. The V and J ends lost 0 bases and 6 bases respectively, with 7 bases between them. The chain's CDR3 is CASSVDGGQPQHF. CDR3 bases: TGTGCCAGCAGCGTAGATGGGGGTCAGCCCCAGCATTTT.

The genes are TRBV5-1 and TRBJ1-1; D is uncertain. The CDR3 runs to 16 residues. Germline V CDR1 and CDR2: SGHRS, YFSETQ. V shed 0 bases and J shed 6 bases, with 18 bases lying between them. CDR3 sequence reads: CASSLGSTFGRSEAFF. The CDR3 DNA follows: TGCGCCAGCAGCTTGGGTTCAACGTTCGGTCGGTCTGAAGCTTTCTTT.

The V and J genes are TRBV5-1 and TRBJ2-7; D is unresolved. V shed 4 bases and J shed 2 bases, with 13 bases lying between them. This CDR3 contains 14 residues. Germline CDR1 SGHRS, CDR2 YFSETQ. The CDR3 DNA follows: TGCGCCAGCAGCCCTCCCTCGAATCCCTACGAGCAGTACTTC. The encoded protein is CASSPPSNPYEQYF.

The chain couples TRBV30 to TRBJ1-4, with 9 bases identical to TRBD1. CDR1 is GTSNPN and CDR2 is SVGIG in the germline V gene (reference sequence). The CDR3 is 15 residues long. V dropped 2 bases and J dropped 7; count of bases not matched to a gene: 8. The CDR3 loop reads CAWSQGQGGSEKLFF. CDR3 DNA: TGTGCCTGGAGTCAGGGACAGGGAGGAAGTGAAAAACTGTTTTTT.